The rows below give T cell receptor beta chains drawn from one sample of a study of blood T cell repertoires in COVID-19. The assay was immunoSEQ multiplex PCR, and TCRdb's table has in-frame clones only and misses some. The sample carries 190,000 or so clones, around 80% recorded once. Sequencing was carried out using peripheral blood. The receptors derive from a woman at least 80 years old with active or convalescent COVID-19. The CDR3 runs from the conserved cysteine through the conserved F or W. The order of the fields is D gene, J gene, V gene, CDR3 length, clone size, CDR3 DNA, CDR3 protein. The D gene is left open where the match is weak. Clone size is given for some rows only: seen once, a few or many times, or a class if the clone is expanded.

TRBD1 TRBJ1-6 TRBV18 14 few TGTGCCAGCTCCCTTGACAGGGCGTATTCACCCCTCCACTTT CASSLDRAYSPLHF
TRBD1 TRBJ2-5 TRBV18 16 NA TGTGCCAGCTCACCGCGCGGACAGGGGACGGACGAGACCCAGTACTTC CASSPRGQGTDETQYF
TRBD1 TRBJ2-5 TRBV7-3 16 once TGTGCCAGCAGCTTAGGGGTGAGGACAGGCCAAGAGACCCAGTACTTC CASSLGVRTGQETQYF
TRBD1 TRBJ1-2 TRBV28 14 few TGTGCCAGCAGCCCACAGGGGCCTAACTATGGCTACACCTTC CASSPQGPNYGYTF
TRBD2 TRBJ2-1 TRBV27 16 NA TGTGCCAGCAGACCCGCCGGGACTAGCTCCTACAATGAGCAGTTCTTC CASRPAGTSSYNEQFF
NA TRBJ1-2 TRBV28 15 few TGTGCCAGCAGTTTATCGGGCAGGGGAGACGGGGGCTACACCTTC CASSLSGRGDGGYTF
NA TRBJ2-1 TRBV6-1 14 NA TGTGCCAGCAGTGAATTTCGAGCCAACAATGAGCAGTTCTTC CASSEFRANNEQFF
NA TRBJ1-1 TRBV5-1 14 NA TGCGCCAGCAGCCCCGGGACCAGCGGGGCTGAAGCTTTCTTT CASSPGTSGAEAFF
NA TRBJ2-3 TRBV5-4 13 NA TGTGCCAGCAGCTCCCCAGGCGAGGATACGCAGTATTTT CASSSPGEDTQYF
NA TRBJ1-5 TRBV11-2 13 NA TGTGCCAGCAGCTTAGCCCAGGGGCAGCCCCAGCATTTT CASSLAQGQPQHF
TRBD1 TRBJ1-2 TRBV5-1 14 NA TGCGCCAGCAGCCCTACAGGGGACAACTATGGCTACACCTTC CASSPTGDNYGYTF
NA TRBJ1-6 TRBV18 13 NA TGTGCCAGCTCCCCCGGGTCCAATTCACCCCTCCACTTT CASSPGSNSPLHF
TRBD1 TRBJ1-1 TRBV29-1 13 NA TGCAGCGTGGGGAACAGGGGGAACACTGAAGCTTTCTTT CSVGNRGNTEAFF
NA TRBJ1-2 TRBV3-1/TRBV3-2 13 NA TGTGCCAGCACCCGGGGGGATAGGTATGGCTACACCTTC CASTRGDRYGYTF
TRBD1 TRBJ2-2 TRBV28 15 few TGTGCCAGCAGTTCGTCCCGGGACAGCACCGGGGAGCTGTTTTTT CASSSSRDSTGELFF
NA TRBJ2-5 TRBV6-2/TRBV6-3 15 NA TGTGCCAGCAGTTTGGGTTGGGGGCAGCAAGAGACCCAGTACTTC CASSLGWGQQETQYF
TRBD1 TRBJ2-7 TRBV27 13 few TGTGCCAGCAGGGACAGGGATTCCTACGAGCAGTACTTC CASRDRDSYEQYF
TRBD1 TRBJ2-4 TRBV28 17 NA TGTGCCAGCAGCCCGGGACAGCATAAACTAGCCAAAAACATTCAGTACTTC CASSPGQHKLAKNIQYF
TRBD2 TRBJ2-4 TRBV5-1 13 NA TGCGCCAGCAGCTTGGCGGCGGGAGACATTCAGTACTTC CASSLAAGDIQYF
TRBD1 TRBJ2-2 TRBV9 15 NA TGTGCCAGCAGCGCGGGACAGGAGAGTGCCGGGGAGCTGTTTTTT CASSAGQESAGELFF
NA TRBJ1-2 TRBV28 13 few TGTGCCAGCTGTACAGGGCCTAGCTATGGCTACACCTTC CASCTGPSYGYTF
TRBD1 TRBJ1-5 TRBV11-3 16 once TGTGCCAGCAGCTTAGTCCGGACAGGGGAAAATCAGCCCCAGCATTTT CASSLVRTGENQPQHF
TRBD1 TRBJ2-3 TRBV19 15 NA TGTGCCAGTACCAGGGACAGGGGGCTTAAGGATACGCAGTATTTT CASTRDRGLKDTQYF
TRBD1 TRBJ2-7 TRBV27 14 NA TGTGCCAGCAGTTCAACAGGGGGCCCCTACGAGCAGTACTTC CASSSTGGPYEQYF
NA TRBJ2-5 TRBV4-2 15 once TGTGCCAGCAGCCAAGATCGGACTCTCCAAGAGACCCAGTACTTC CASSQDRTLQETQYF
NA TRBJ1-3 TRBV24-1 16 NA TGTGCCACCAGTGACCCGGGACATGCCTCTGGAAACACCATATATTTT CATSDPGHASGNTIYF
TRBD1 TRBJ2-7 TRBV19 12 NA TGTGCCAGTAGACAGGGGGTCCACGAGCAGTACTTC CASRQGVHEQYF
TRBD2 TRBJ2-3 TRBV4-3 15 few TGCGCCAGCAGCCATACTAGCGTCCCCACAGATACGCAGTATTTT CASSHTSVPTDTQYF
TRBD1 TRBJ1-1 TRBV6-5 14 NA TGTGCCAGCACCGGGACAGGCGGGAGCACTGAAGCTTTCTTT CASTGTGGSTEAFF
TRBD1 TRBJ1-2 TRBV3-1/TRBV3-2 15 NA TGTGCCAGCAGCCAAGAGGTACACAGGGGGAGCGGCTACACCTTC CASSQEVHRGSGYTF
NA TRBJ2-7 TRBV12-3/TRBV12-4 11 NA TGTGCCAGCAGTGAGCGTTACGAGCAGTACTTC CASSERYEQYF
NA TRBJ2-5 TRBV19 14 NA TGTGCCAGTAGTATTGGGGCCACAGGAGAGACCCAGTACTTC CASSIGATGETQYF
TRBD1 TRBJ2-3 TRBV28 16 NA TGTGCCAGCAGTTTACCTACAGGGGGCGGCGCAGATACGCAGTATTTT CASSLPTGGGADTQYF
NA TRBJ2-1 TRBV7-9 15 NA TGTGCCAGCAGCTTAGCTATAGGACTATACAATGAGCAGTTCTTC CASSLAIGLYNEQFF
NA TRBJ2-7 TRBV5-4 15 NA TGTGCCACTCAAAATGGAGTGGGGCCACCCTACGAGCAGTACTTC CATQNGVGPPYEQYF
TRBD1 TRBJ2-2 TRBV19 15 NA TGTGCCAGTACCGCCGGGACAGCGAACACCGGGGAGCTGTTTTTT CASTAGTANTGELFF
NA TRBJ1-1 TRBV28 15 once TGTGCCAGCAGTTTAGGGGGCCGGATGAACACTGAAGCTTTCTTT CASSLGGRMNTEAFF
NA TRBJ1-6 TRBV6-5 13 NA TGTGCCAGCAGTTCTCAGAAAAATTCACCCCTCCACTTT CASSSQKNSPLHF
TRBD2 TRBJ2-3 TRBV4-2 17 NA TGTGCCAGCAGCCTAACTAGCGGGGGGATTAGCACAGATACGCAGTATTTT CASSLTSGGISTDTQYF
NA TRBJ2-5 TRBV7-9 14 NA TGTGCCAGCAGCTTAGTAGCGGCCGAAGAGACCCAGTACTTC CASSLVAAEETQYF
NA TRBJ1-5 TRBV3-1/TRBV3-2 15 NA TGTGCCAGCAGCCAAGAAGACGAACCGGGAGAGCCCCAGCATTTT CASSQEDEPGEPQHF
TRBD1 TRBJ1-6 TRBV10-2 15 NA TGCGCCAGCAGTGAATTGGGACAGGGGACTTCACCCCTCCACTTT CASSELGQGTSPLHF
TRBD1 TRBJ1-5 TRBV27 15 few TGTGCCAGCAGTTTATTTTGGGACAGGGGTCAGCCCCAGCATTTT CASSLFWDRGQPQHF
TRBD1 TRBJ1-4 TRBV5-4 16 NA TGTGCCAGCAGCTCTTCAATTATGGGGACAGATGAAAAACTGTTTTTT CASSSSIMGTDEKLFF
TRBD2 TRBJ2-3 TRBV4-2 19 NA TGTGCCAGCAGCCCCTCGACTAGCGGGGGGGCGTTGGGCACAGATACGCAGTATTTT CASSPSTSGGALGTDTQYF
TRBD1 TRBJ2-3 TRBV19 18 NA TGTGCCAGTAGTGGAGTACAGGGGGCTCTCCGACTCACAGATACGCAGTATTTT CASSGVQGALRLTDTQYF
NA TRBJ2-1 TRBV5-8 12 NA TGTGCCAGCAGCCTTCGGTACAATGAGCAGTTCTTC CASSLRYNEQFF
TRBD2 TRBJ2-1 TRBV30 16 NA TGTGCCTGGAGTGTGGCTAGCGGGGGGGGAATTGGTGAGCAGTTCTTC CAWSVASGGGIGEQFF
TRBD1 TRBJ1-1 TRBV15 14 NA TGTGCCACCAGCAGAGCCGGACAGGGCCCGCGAGCTTTCTTT CATSRAGQGPRAFF
TRBD1 TRBJ1-1 TRBV28 14 NA TGTGCCAGCAGCAGACAGGGTAGGGTCACTGAAGCTTTCTTT CASSRQGRVTEAFF
NA TRBJ2-7 TRBV11-2 11 NA TGTGCCAGCACCGCGAGCTACGAGCAGTACTTC CASTASYEQYF
TRBD1 TRBJ2-3 TRBV5-1 16 NA TGCGCCAGCAGCTTGGAAGGTCGACAGGGGAGCGATACGCAGTATTTT CASSLEGRQGSDTQYF
NA TRBJ1-2 TRBV5-4 14 NA TGTGCCAGCAGCTCGGCTCTGCCCGGGAACGGCTACACCTTC CASSSALPGNGYTF